A single sample is the source of the 18 T cell receptor beta chains below, sequenced in a study of T cell repertoires in cytomegalovirus infection. No antigen has been assigned to these receptors. A single record per CDR3 protein comes from TCRdb applying MiXCR to the reads. The table has approximately 310,000 distinct CDR3 sequences, about 25% seen once. Material: cultured PBMCs, obtained from culture after CMV antigen stimulation. The receptors stem from a human donor in good health (CMV status not recorded). Some clones in this sample may be carry-over from other donors' samples.

This chain joins TRBV5-1 and TRBJ2-5; D is ambiguous. Trimming pared 5 bases from V and 4 bases from J, leaving 18 bases between. Germline CDR1 is SGHRS and CDR2 is YFSETQ. This CDR3 is built from 15 residues. CDR3 residues: CASRPGPAKGETQYF. CDR3 DNA: TGCGCCAGCAGACCCGGTCCAGCCAAAGGAGAGACCCAGTACTTC.

The chain has TRBV5-4 and TRBJ2-1; 8 nucleotides align to TRBD1. CDR1 is SGHNT and CDR2 is YYREEE in the germline V gene (reference sequence). CDR3 length equals 15 residues. Germline trimming cut 4 bases from V and 4 bases from J; bases unmatched to any gene: 7. CDR3 loop: CASSLMGQEYNEQFF. The CDR3 DNA reads TGTGCCAGCAGCCTCATGGGACAGGAGTACAATGAGCAGTTCTTC. The full variable domain, completed using reference TRBV5-4 and TRBJ2-1, is ETGVTQSPTHLIKTRGQQVTLRCSSQSGHNTVSWYQQALGQGPQFIFQYYREEENGRGNFPPRFSGLQFPNYSSELNVNALELDDSALYLCASSLMGQEYNEQFFGPGTRLTVL.

This clonotype was seen only a few times. The CDR3 is CASSLGLAGGHEQFF. CDR3 DNA sequence: TGTGCCAGCAGTTTGGGACTAGCGGGAGGACATGAGCAGTTCTTC. The chain combines TRBV28 with TRBJ2-1; the match to TRBD2 covers 15 bases. Germline-derived CDR1 and CDR2 are MDHEN and SYDVKM. The CDR3 is 15 amino acids. V shed 3 bases and J 8 bases; nucleotides not matched to a gene: 2.

This clonotype was found a few times. J is TRBJ2-7 and V is TRBV12-3 or TRBV12-4; tentatively, D is TRBD1 (5 bases). Between the trimmed V and J ends, which lost 3 bases and 6 bases, there was a span of 12 bases. The CDR3 loop spans 13 amino acids. CDR3 bases: TGTGCCAGCAGTTTGGCAGGGTCTGGCGAGCAGTACTTC. It is translated as CASSLAGSGEQYF.

Many counts were recorded for this clonotype. The chain recombines TRBV7-2 with TRBJ2-7, with TRBD2 matching over 9 bases. V shed 4 bases, J shed 5 bases, and the junction held 12 bases outside the gene matches. The CDR3 extends over 16 amino acids. Germline CDR1 reads SGHTA; CDR2 reads FQGNSA. Written as DNA, the CDR3 is TGTGCCAGCAGCTCCAACATAGCGGGGGCGGGTCACGAGCAGTACTTC. It is translated as CASSSNIAGAGHEQYF.

The rearrangement joins TRBV9 to TRBJ1-1; possible D gene TRBD1, 5 bases. This CDR3 comprises 17 residues. CDR1 and CDR2 from the germline V gene are SGDLS and YYNGEE. V lost 0 bases, J lost 0 bases, and 15 bases lay in between. Here the CDR3 reads CASSVAGGTALNTEAFF. The CDR3 nucleotides read TGTGCCAGCAGCGTAGCTGGGGGAACAGCGTTGAACACTGAAGCTTTCTTT.

This clonotype was recorded many times. The J gene is TRBJ2-5, the V gene TRBV28; D possibly matches TRBD1 or TRBD2 (5 bases each). The CDR3 runs 13 residues. Germline-derived CDR1 and CDR2 are MDHEN and SYDVKM. V was shortened by 11 bases and J by 2 bases, with 15 bases between the two germline ends. CDR3 DNA: TGTGCCGGGGGAAAGCGTTTTCAAGAGACCCAGTACTTC. Its protein is CAGGKRFQETQYF.

There are a few counts of this clonotype. The chain employs TRBV2 and TRBJ2-3; D not certain. Trimming took off 2 bases at V and 5 bases at J, with 14 bases between the two ends. Per germline, CDR1 SNHLY and CDR2 FYNNEI. CDR3 length equals 15 residues. The CDR3 DNA is TGTGCCAGCAGTGAAAGTCCGTTGCAGCGAGATACGCAGTATTTT. This codes for CASSESPLQRDTQYF.

This clonotype came up a few times. The V call is TRBV28, the J call TRBJ1-1; a possible D gene is TRBD1 (5 bases). The V and J ends lost 2 bases and 3 bases respectively, with 10 bases between them. The germline CDR1 and CDR2 sequences are MDHEN and SYDVKM. CDR3 size: 14 residues. CDR3 region: CASSLGGVYTEAFF. CDR3 DNA: TGTGCCAGCAGTTTAGGGGGGGTATACACTGAAGCTTTCTTT.

The gene calls are TRBV19 and TRBJ2-2; D unclear. The CDR3 contains 14 residues. V was clipped by 4 bases and J by 7 bases, with 13 bases between them. Germline V CDR1 and CDR2: LNHDA, SQIVND (reference sequence). The CDR3 sequence is CASSTTPRIGELFF. The CDR3 DNA reads as TGTGCCAGTAGTACTACCCCTCGGATCGGGGAGCTGTTTTTT. The full variable domain, with the rest looked up from reference TRBV19 and TRBJ2-2, is DGGITQSPKYLFRKEGQNVTLSCEQNLNHDAMYWYRQDPGQGLRLIYYSQIVNDFQKGDIAEGYSVSREKKESFPLTVTSAQKNPTAFYLCASSTTPRIGELFFGEGSRLTVL.

This chain links TRBV7-2 with TRBJ1-5; the match to TRBD1 covers 7 bases. This CDR3 has 13 amino acids. Germline V gene lookup returns CDR1 SGHTA and CDR2 FQGNSA. Trimming took 5 bases from V and 5 from J; bases not matched to a gene: 3. The CDR3 coding sequence is TGTGCCAGCAGCGCAGGGGGATATCAGCCCCAGCATTTT. It encodes CASSAGGYQPQHF. The variable domain in full, with the rest retrieved from reference TRBV7-2 and TRBJ1-5, is GAGVSQSPSNKVTEKGKDVELRCDPISGHTALYWYRQSLGQGLEFLIYFQGNSAPDKSGLPSDRFSAERTGGSVSTLTIQRTQQEDSAVYLCASSAGGYQPQHFGDGTRLSIL.

This clonotype showed up just a few times. The V gene is TRBV19, the J gene TRBJ1-2; D is uncertain. The CDR3 runs to 14 residues. Looked up from germline, CDR1 is LNHDA and CDR2 is SQIVND (reference sequence). V lost 5 bases and J lost 0, with 10 bases in between. The CDR3 bases are TGTGCCAGTAGTCTCACGGGGTCTAACTATGGCTACACCTTC. It encodes CASSLTGSNYGYTF.

The chain joins TRBV19 to TRBJ2-1; D gene ambiguous. V was pared by 4 bases and J by 4 bases, with 8 bases between. Germline lookup yields CDR1 LNHDA and CDR2 SQIVND (reference sequence). CDR3 length equals 13 residues. CDR3 DNA: TGTGCCAGTAGTACCACATTTTACAATGAGCAGTTCTTC. Its protein is CASSTTFYNEQFF. Drawing the rest from reference TRBV19 and TRBJ2-1, the complete variable domain is DGGITQSPKYLFRKEGQNVTLSCEQNLNHDAMYWYRQDPGQGLRLIYYSQIVNDFQKGDIAEGYSVSREKKESFPLTVTSAQKNPTAFYLCASSTTFYNEQFFGPGTRLTVL.

The chain recombines TRBV20-1 with TRBJ2-3, with TRBD2 identical over 7 bases. Looked up from germline, CDR1 is DFQATT and CDR2 is SNEGSKA (reference sequence). The CDR3 has 14 residues. The CDR3 DNA reads as TGCGGGCTCCCTCTAGCGGACAGCACAGATACGCAGTATTTT. Amino acids: CGLPLADSTDTQYF.

The sample holds a few counts of this clonotype. This rearrangement joins TRBV19 to TRBJ1-6, with D unclear. Germline values: CDR1 LNHDA, CDR2 SQIVND (reference sequence). V lost 7 bases, J lost 0 bases, and 10 bases lay in between. This CDR3 has 15 residues. The CDR3 DNA reads TGTGCCAGTACATCGGCGAGCTCCTATAATTCACCCCTCCACTTT. Its protein product is CASTSASSYNSPLHF. The full variable domain, completed using reference TRBV19 and TRBJ1-6, is DGGITQSPKYLFRKEGQNVTLSCEQNLNHDAMYWYRQDPGQGLRLIYYSQIVNDFQKGDIAEGYSVSREKKESFPLTVTSAQKNPTAFYLCASTSASSYNSPLHFGNGTRLTVT.

This clonotype was seen a single time. The gene calls are TRBV12-3 or TRBV12-4 and TRBJ1-5, with TRBD1 as a possible D gene (5 bases). The germline V and J ends were trimmed by 0 bases and 0 bases, with 9 bases remaining between them. The CDR3 sequence is 16 residues long. CDR3: CASSLAGGYSNQPQHF. In DNA, the CDR3 is TGTGCCAGCAGTTTAGCCGGGGGTTATAGCAATCAGCCCCAGCATTTT.

The genes are TRBV12-3 or TRBV12-4 and TRBJ1-5; no clear D gene. This CDR3 contains 14 residues. Trimming took 1 base from V and 4 from J, leaving 8 bases between them. CDR3: CASSLVAENQPQHF. The CDR3 nucleotides read TGTGCCAGCAGTTTAGTGGCAGAGAATCAGCCCCAGCATTTT.

The chain employs TRBV28 and TRBJ2-3; 7 bases match TRBD1. V dropped 3 bases and J dropped 2; count of bases not matched to a gene: 5. The CDR3 extends over 15 amino acids. Germline V gene sequence: CDR1 MDHEN, CDR2 SYDVKM. The CDR3 sequence: CASSFGRGYTDTQYF. CDR3 DNA: TGTGCCAGCAGTTTTGGCAGGGGGTACACAGATACGCAGTATTTT. Complete variable domain (other parts from reference TRBV28 and TRBJ2-3): DVKVTQSSRYLVKRTGEKVFLECVQDMDHENMFWYRQDPGLGLRLIYFSYDVKMKEKGDIPEGYSVSREKKERFSLILESASTNQTSMYLCASSFGRGYTDTQYFGPGTRLTVL.